Each of the 32 T cell receptor beta chains below was sequenced from the same sample in a study of regulatory T cells in long-lasting Graves disease. Building the TCR beta libraries relied on iRepertoire HTBI primers, and CDR3 regions underwent Arm-PCR. Each CDR3 protein is one row after TCRdb ran MiXCR on the multiplex PCR reads. Of 600,000 to 850,000 distinct CDR3 sequences detected, about 30% appear once; the ten largest clones hold about 40%. As for time point: persistent/refractory GD, antithyroid drugs over 5 years with positive TRAb. After RNA was extracted from PBMCs, the TCR library was made from it. The sequences come from peripheral blood mononuclear cells (PBMCs), collected when the disease was refractory, from a patient treated with antithyroid drugs. These receptors were obtained from a female donor with Graves disease.

The chain uses TRBV6-2 or TRBV6-3 and TRBJ2-3; 8 bases align to TRBD2. CDR3 length: 18 residues. In germline, CDR1 is MNHEY, CDR2 SVGEGT. The trim removed 0 bases at V and 5 bases at J, leaving 13 bases unmatched. In DNA form, the CDR3 reads TGTGCCAGCAGTTACTCGACAAGGAGCGGGGGACGGGAAGATACGCAGTATTTT. Protein sequence: CASSYSTRSGGREDTQYF.

The gene calls are TRBV15 and TRBJ1-5, with 7 bases lining up with TRBD1. Germline values: CDR1 LNHNV, CDR2 YYDKDF (reference sequence). CDR3 length: 17 amino acids. Trimming cost V 0 bases and J 4 bases; bases outside gene matches: 9. In DNA, the CDR3 is TGTGCCACCAGCAGAGATGCTGAGGGGGCTGGGAATCAGCCCCAGCATTTT. Protein: CATSRDAEGAGNQPQHF.

The rearrangement joins TRBV5-6 to TRBJ2-7; 10 nucleotides align to TRBD1. The CDR3 covers 14 residues. The trim removed 7 bases at V and 3 bases at J, leaving 7 bases unmatched. Per the germline V gene, CDR1 is SGHDT and CDR2 is YYEEEE. In nucleotides, the CDR3 is TGTGCCAGCTCCGGGACAGGGGTGTTCTACGAGCAGTACTTC. This sequence encodes CASSGTGVFYEQYF.

This clonotype was found a few times. The chain links TRBV29-1 to TRBJ2-7, with 8 positions matching TRBD2. V shed 2 bases, J shed 5 bases, and the junction held 2 bases outside the gene matches. CDR1 and CDR2 (germline): SQVTM, ANQGSEA. The CDR3 runs 12 residues. DNA of the CDR3: TGCAGCGTTGAAAGCGGGAGTAACGAGCAGTACTTC. Translation: CSVESGSNEQYF.

This clonotype has only one observation. The V gene is TRBV5-4, the J gene TRBJ2-7; the match to TRBD2 covers 9 bases. This CDR3 comprises 16 residues. V lost 4 bases to trimming and J lost 2 bases; unmatched junction nucleotides: 10. Germline CDR1 SGHNT, CDR2 YYREEE (reference sequence). The CDR3 bases are TGTGCCAGCAGCGCGGCTAGCGGGAAGGATACCTACGAGCAGTACTTC. This sequence encodes CASSAASGKDTYEQYF.

The chain joins TRBV27 to TRBJ2-7; 9 positions match TRBD1. V lost 5 bases to trimming and J lost 5 bases; unmatched junction nucleotides: 13. Germline V gene sequence: CDR1 MNHEY, CDR2 SMNVEV (reference sequence). There are 16 residues in the CDR3. For the CDR3, the DNA is TGTGCCAGCAGTCCTTATACCGGGACAGGGTACCACGAGCAGTACTTC. Translating it yields CASSPYTGTGYHEQYF.

This clonotype was observed many times. V and J are TRBV12-3 or TRBV12-4 and TRBJ1-5; D unclear. This CDR3 comprises 14 residues. With 6 bases removed from V and 0 bases from J, the gap between germline ends came to 9 bases. CDR3 bases: TGTGCCAGCAGCCCGGACGGTAGCAATCAGCCCCAGCATTTT. Encoded protein: CASSPDGSNQPQHF.

The rearrangement links TRBV28 to TRBJ1-6, with D perhaps matching TRBD1 (6 bases). This CDR3 comprises 14 residues. V lost 7 bases to trimming and J lost 7 bases, with 14 bases between them. Germline V gene sequence: CDR1 MDHEN, CDR2 SYDVKM. The CDR3 protein is CASTPRDINSPLHF. In DNA, the CDR3 is TGTGCCAGCACTCCCCGGGACATAAATTCACCCCTCCACTTT.

This chain uses TRBV6-1 with TRBJ1-1; possible D gene TRBD1, 6 bases. V was pared by 8 bases and J by 5 bases, with 15 bases between. This CDR3 has 13 amino acids. CDR1 is MNHNS and CDR2 is SASEGT in the germline V gene. In DNA form, the CDR3 reads TGTGCCAGCGTACTGACAGGCACAACTGAAGCTTTCTTT. Amino acids: CASVLTGTTEAFF.

V usage is TRBV12-3 or TRBV12-4 and J usage is TRBJ2-5; 7 bases agree with TRBD2. J was trimmed by 5 bases and V by 6 bases; bases with no gene match: 15. The CDR3 is 16 residues long. The CDR3 sequence is CASSLSQSRREETQYF. For the CDR3, the DNA is TGTGCCAGCAGCTTAAGTCAGAGCCGGCGGGAGGAGACCCAGTACTTC.

This clonotype has at least ten counts. In DNA form, the CDR3 reads TGTGCCAGCAGCTTAGTCAAGGGGGCGCCCTACGAGCAGTACTTC. It specifies CASSLVKGAPYEQYF. The chain employs TRBV11-2 and TRBJ2-7, with 7 bases fitting TRBD1. Germline V lookup: CDR1 SGHAT, CDR2 FQNNGV. The CDR3 extends over 15 amino acids. V shed 1 base, J shed 2 bases, and the junction held 5 bases outside the gene matches.

This clonotype occurred a few times. V gene TRBV19 combines with J gene TRBJ1-1; tentative D call: TRBD1 (6 bases). The CDR3 contains 13 residues. Trimming removed 7 bases from V and 1 base from J, with 10 bases in between. CDR1 and CDR2 (germline): LNHDA, SQIVND (reference sequence). This chain's CDR3 is CASTTTGNTEAFF. CDR3 DNA: TGTGCCAGTACCACGACAGGGAACACTGAAGCTTTCTTT.

This clonotype was detected ten times or more. The chain has TRBV28 and TRBJ1-5; D call uncertain. CDR3 length: 14 residues. Germline loops: CDR1 MDHEN, CDR2 SYDVKM. The germline V and J ends were trimmed by 3 bases and 7 bases, with 13 bases remaining between them. The CDR3 spells CASSFTEGGQPQHF. The CDR3 DNA sequence: TGTGCCAGCAGTTTCACAGAGGGCGGACAGCCCCAGCATTTT.

The chain employs TRBV3-1 and TRBJ2-7; D is uncertain. CDR1 is LGHDT, CDR2 YNNKEL, per germline (reference sequence). The CDR3 has 14 amino acids. Trimming cost V 0 bases and J 2 bases, with 8 bases left between them. CDR3 region: CASSQDYATYEQYF. CDR3 nucleotides: TGTGCCAGCAGCCAAGACTACGCAACCTACGAGCAGTACTTC.

This clonotype was observed a few times. V gene TRBV11-2 combines with J gene TRBJ1-2; D gene ambiguous. Trimming pared 2 bases from V and 1 base from J, leaving 8 bases between. The CDR3 is 14 amino acids. Germline V gene lookup returns CDR1 SGHAT and CDR2 FQNNGV. CDR3 residues: CASSLSTYNYGYTF. The CDR3 DNA reads as TGTGCCAGCAGCTTATCGACCTATAACTATGGCTACACCTTC.

As for this clonotype: The junction differs from germline at one of its ends, possibly a read error. The CDR3 region has the DNA TGTGCTAGTGGTCCGGGACATCGAAACACCGGGGAGCCGTTTTTT. Encoded protein: CASGPGHRNTGEPFF. The chain has TRBV12-5 and TRBJ2-2, with D possibly being TRBD1 (6 bases). Germline values: CDR1 LGHNT, CDR2 FRNRAP. The CDR3 is made up of 15 amino acids.

This clonotype has only a few counts. This chain uses TRBV28 with TRBJ1-3, with a weak D call TRBD1 (6 bases). The CDR3 spans 17 residues. V shed 3 bases and J shed 6 bases, with 21 bases lying between them. Germline loops: CDR1 MDHEN, CDR2 SYDVKM. CDR3 in amino acids: CASSFGQSRRPINTIYF. CDR3 DNA: TGTGCCAGCAGTTTCGGACAGTCGAGAAGACCCATAAACACCATATATTTT. Supplemented by reference TRBV28 and TRBJ1-3, the full variable domain reads DVKVTQSSRYLVKRTGEKVFLECVQDMDHENMFWYRQDPGLGLRLIYFSYDVKMKEKGDIPEGYSVSREKKERFSLILESASTNQTSMYLCASSFGQSRRPINTIYFGEGSWLTVV.

The V call is TRBV27, the J call TRBJ2-5, with 10 bases matching TRBD2. The CDR3 contains 15 residues. CDR1 is MNHEY and CDR2 is SMNVEV in the germline V gene (reference sequence). The V segment lost 2 bases and the J segment 2 bases; nucleotides outside the gene matches: 2. The CDR3 DNA sequence: TGTGCCAGCAGTTTAGGGACTAGCGTGCAAGAGACCCAGTACTTC. This gives the protein CASSLGTSVQETQYF.

This clonotype was detected only a few times. The V and J genes are TRBV3-1 and TRBJ2-7, with D unclear. Germline V gives CDR1 LGHDT, CDR2 YNNKEL (reference sequence). Trimming cost V 1 base and J 9 bases, with 10 bases left between them. The CDR3 is made up of 12 amino acids. DNA of the CDR3: TGTGCCAGCAGCCAAGTTAGAGAGAGGCAGTACTTC. Its protein product is CASSQVRERQYF.

This clonotype showed up just a few times. The V gene is TRBV29-1, the J gene TRBJ2-7, with 8 bases matching TRBD2. The CDR3 runs 13 residues. Germline V CDR1 and CDR2: SQVTM, ANQGSEA. V dropped 7 bases and J dropped 0; count of bases not matched to a gene: 5. The CDR3 reads CSALAGLSYEQYF. DNA of the CDR3: TGCAGCGCTCTAGCGGGCCTCTCCTACGAGCAGTACTTC.

The chain carries TRBV20-1 and TRBJ1-2; a weak D match, TRBD1 (6 bases). V shed 7 bases and J shed 7 bases, with 19 bases lying between them. CDR1 is DFQATT and CDR2 is SNEGSKA in the germline V gene (reference sequence). CDR3 length equals 13 residues. The CDR3: CSDEGRGLVGYTF. The CDR3 DNA reads as TGCAGTGATGAGGGCAGGGGATTGGTTGGCTACACCTTC.

This chain uses TRBV12-3 or TRBV12-4 with TRBJ1-1; the D is unclear. V was trimmed by 8 bases and J by 1 base, leaving 14 bases between them. The CDR3 is made up of 14 amino acids. The CDR3 sequence is CASWGGWENTEAFF. Written as DNA, the CDR3 is TGTGCCAGCTGGGGAGGGTGGGAGAACACTGAAGCTTTCTTT.

The chain combines TRBV5-1 with TRBJ1-4, with a tentative D call TRBD1 (5 bases). From germline, CDR1 is SGHRS and CDR2 YFSETQ. This CDR3 region has 15 residues. With 5 bases removed from V and 5 bases from J, the gap between germline ends came to 16 bases. The CDR3 here is CASRYGDSTNEKLFF. CDR3 bases: TGCGCCAGCAGATACGGTGACAGCACGAATGAAAAACTGTTTTTT.

A few counts support this clonotype. The chain uses TRBV2 and TRBJ1-3, with TRBD1 matching 7 bases. The CDR3 sequence is 15 residues long. Per germline, CDR1 SNHLY and CDR2 FYNNEI. V shed 6 bases, J shed 3 bases, and the junction held 8 bases outside the gene matches. CDR3 loop: CASRNRGSGGNTIYF. DNA for the CDR3: TGTGCCAGCAGGAACAGGGGATCGGGTGGAAACACCATATATTTT.

This clonotype was found a few times. The chain carries TRBV11-2 and TRBJ1-5, with D perhaps matching TRBD1 (5 bases). The V end lost 6 bases, the J end lost 2 bases, and 14 bases lay between the germline ends. Germline loops: CDR1 SGHAT, CDR2 FQNNGV. The CDR3 is 15 amino acids. CDR3 DNA: TGTGCCAGCAGGTCATCAGGGACGGGCAATCAGCCCCAGCATTTT. It translates to CASRSSGTGNQPQHF. The full variable domain, completed using reference TRBV11-2 and TRBJ1-5, is EAGVAQSPRYKIIEKRQSVAFWCNPISGHATLYWYQQILGQGPKLLIQFQNNGVVDDSQLPKDRFSAERLKGVDSTLKIQPAKLEDSAVYLCASRSSGTGNQPQHFGDGTRLSIL.

The J gene is TRBJ1-1, the V gene TRBV6-5; no clear D. With 4 bases removed from V and 4 bases from J, the gap between germline ends came to 16 bases. The CDR3 sequence is 15 residues long. Germline CDR1 and CDR2: MNHEY and SVGAGI. CDR3 region: CASSSATRLGTEAFF. CDR3 nucleotides: TGTGCCAGCAGTTCCGCCACCCGCCTTGGCACTGAAGCTTTCTTT.

V usage is TRBV7-3 and J usage is TRBJ1-2; a possible D gene is TRBD1 (5 bases). This CDR3 has 14 amino acids. Trimming shortened V by 5 bases and J by 6 bases, and 16 bases separated the two germline ends. CDR1 SGHTA and CDR2 FQGTGA come from the germline V gene. Here the CDR3 DNA reads TGTGCCAGCAGCGCTCAGGGCCTTCTTCATGGCTACACCTTC. Protein product: CASSAQGLLHGYTF.

This clonotype was recorded many times. This chain links TRBV29-1 with TRBJ1-2; D is perhaps TRBD1 (6 bases). The V and J ends lost 7 bases and 2 bases respectively, with 14 bases between them. The CDR3 covers 13 residues. Germline V gene sequence: CDR1 SQVTM, CDR2 ANQGSEA. As DNA, the CDR3 is TGCAGCGCAGAACAGGGAGGGAACTATGGCTACACCTTC. As protein: CSAEQGGNYGYTF.

The V call is TRBV6-1, the J call TRBJ2-7, with TRBD2 as a possible D gene (5 bases). The CDR3 totals 13 residues. Trimming cost V 6 bases and J 5 bases, with 14 bases left between them. Germline CDR1 and CDR2: MNHNS and SASEGT. For the CDR3, the DNA is TGTGCCAGCAGCCCCCGAGCCGGGGACGAGCAGTACTTC. Protein sequence: CASSPRAGDEQYF.

At least ten counts were recorded for this clonotype. J is TRBJ1-1 and V is TRBV2; 7 bases map to TRBD1. Losses at the gene ends were 7 bases for V and 7 bases for J; bases not matched to a gene: 12. The germline V gene encodes CDR1 SNHLY and CDR2 FYNNEI. This CDR3 has 14 amino acids. The DNA of the CDR3 is TGTGCCAGCAAGGGACAGTCGATGTTGGGTGAAGCTTTCTTT. It yields the protein CASKGQSMLGEAFF.

The chain joins TRBV6-4 to TRBJ2-7; maybe TRBD1 (6 bases). V gave up 4 bases and J gave up 3 bases, with 13 bases separating them. Germline assignment: CDR1 MRHNA and CDR2 SNTAGT. The CDR3 extends over 14 amino acids. In DNA form, the CDR3 reads TGTGCCAGCAGTGCGGGACAAACAATCTACGAGCAGTACTTC. Protein: CASSAGQTIYEQYF.

The chain couples TRBV29-1 to TRBJ1-5; the D is unclear. V lost 3 bases to trimming and J lost 0 bases, with 15 bases between them. The germline CDR1 and CDR2 sequences are SQVTM and ANQGSEA. This CDR3 is built from 16 residues. This chain's CDR3 is CSVETNPSISNQPQHF. As DNA, the CDR3 is TGCAGCGTTGAGACTAACCCCTCTATTAGCAATCAGCCCCAGCATTTT.